This TCR beta chain stems from a study of early T cells in non-severe SARS-CoV-2 infection. Study results and limitations: VDJdb-based annotation leaned toward anti-spike CD8 responses and missed private and CD4 specificities.

V was cut by 1 base and J by 3 bases, with 19 bases left in between. Germline CDR1 and CDR2: MDHEN and SYDVKM. CDR3 length equals 18 residues. This clonotype was counted at least ten times. The antigen is unknown. TCRdb re-derived calls from the 5' RACE reads in MiXCR, one entry per CDR3 protein. Seen here are tens of thousands of distinct CDR3 sequences, about 6.5% observed once, and the top ten hold under 10%. This clonotype originated in an adult who was a healthcare worker with PCR-confirmed SARS-CoV-2 infection or an uninfected control (not recorded which). This rearrangement joins TRBV28 to TRBJ1-5, with a weak D call TRBD1 (6 bases). Sequenced input: whole blood. The CDR3 DNA is TGTGCCAGCAGTTTATCCGGAGGAATGGGGGCGGCCAATCAGCCCCAGCATTTT. It specifies CASSLSGGMGAANQPQHF.